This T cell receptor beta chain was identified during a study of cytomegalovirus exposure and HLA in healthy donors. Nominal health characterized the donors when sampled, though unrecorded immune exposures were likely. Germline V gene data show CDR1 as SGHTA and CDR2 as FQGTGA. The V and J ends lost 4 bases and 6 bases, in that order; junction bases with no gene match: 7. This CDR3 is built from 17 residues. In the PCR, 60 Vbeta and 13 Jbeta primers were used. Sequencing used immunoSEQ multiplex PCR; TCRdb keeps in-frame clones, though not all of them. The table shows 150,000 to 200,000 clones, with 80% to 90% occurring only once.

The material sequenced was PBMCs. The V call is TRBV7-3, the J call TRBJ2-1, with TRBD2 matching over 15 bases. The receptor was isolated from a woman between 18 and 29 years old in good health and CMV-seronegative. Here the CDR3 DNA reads TGTGCCAGCAGCTGGACTAGCGGGAGGGCCCTCGGCAATGAGCAGTTCTTC. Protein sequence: CASSWTSGRALGNEQFF.